This T cell receptor (beta chain) is from a study of shared clonotypes between healthy human individuals (dated by TCRdb to 2020 to 2022). Background for the entire study: A couple of women and a few men aged 18 to 49 years were included in the cohort. To estimate repertoire size and how much clonotypes are shared between individuals, the study performed deep sequencing of blood TCR repertoires from a few healthy adults. For each donor, CD4 naive and CD4 memory were each run on three plates, CD8 naive on two plates, and CD8 memory on one plate. Each donor's leukapheresis produced roughly between roughly 0.85 and 9 billion PBMCs. Libraries were prepared and TCR repertoires were sequenced by different laboratories using diverse techniques, in order to increase sequencing depth and limit assay-specific biases. The investigation overall reported the following: Sampling was restricted to blood, and TCR repertoires in tissue are likely to differ from TCR repertoires in blood. Rarefaction of sorted-subset datasets indicated incomplete sequencing despite the large sequencing depth. Because the study included a small number of donors, the genetic and exposure-history diversity represented was limited. When a handful of donors were compared, the shared fraction of clonotypes was around 5% for naive CD4, more than 3% for naive CD8, 2.3% for memory CD4, and 0.3% to 0.5% for memory CD8. Pairwise subsampling indicated that sequencing depth was expected to affect the degree of clonotype sharing among donors. Higher generation probabilities were observed for clonotypes shared by all four sorted-subset donors than for non-shared clonotypes. Naive subsets generally had larger estimated clonotype richness than memory subsets did.

On this clone: The clone's antigen remains unknown. No base quality information exists; no much larger clone differs at one position.

V is pruned by 9 bases and J by 2 bases, leaving 4 bases of the junction without a gene match. CDR1 and CDR2, looked up from the germline V gene, are SGHVS and FQNEAQ. Its CDR3 holds 12 amino acids, cysteine through phenylalanine. Of the read, only the CDR3 DNA is kept; its 36 bases are in frame from base 1. Using the deep immunoSEQ assay, TCR CDR3 regions were amplified from genomic DNA by multiplex PCR. Genomic DNA extracted from each cell subset was distributed evenly over all wells of several immunoSEQ 96-well plates, and each plate served as one replicate. For sorted subsets, approximately 190 ng genomic DNA, equal to some 28,000 T cell genomes, was loaded into each replicate PCR. Purified libraries were quantified with a Qubit 3.0 fluorometer, sized on a Bioanalyzer 2100, and re-quantified with the KAPA Library Quantification kit. Every immunoSEQ 96-well plate was sequenced on a dedicated single-read 150-cycle Illumina NextSeq 550 flow cell. Turning to the authors' computational methods: Because only junctional sequences without quality scores were contained in the immunoSEQ output, filtering matching that applied to full-length reads could not be performed. Sequences were annotated with PyIR, a Python wrapper for IgBLAST v1.9, using IMGT germline references to assign V/J genes and CDR3. Reads with weak V/J assignments (E-value above 1e-6), missing CDR3, stop codons, out-of-frame junctions, or ambiguous translated residues were removed. V3J clonotypes were defined by identical inferred V gene, J gene, and CDR3 amino acid sequence. The percentage overlap between two repertoires was calculated by dividing the number of shared unique clonotypes by the size of the smaller repertoire. RTK rarefaction, the Chao1 estimator, and Recon v2.1 estimates of unobserved clonotypes were used to assess repertoire richness. Generation probabilities were computed with OLGA for all TCRbeta clonotypes obtained by the gDNA method from several donors. This is the immuneACCESS table as TCRdb keeps it, with only in-frame sequences that have V and J called. A part of the clones is gone; compared with another copy, unresolved V genes explain less than half, and the rest is unexplained. Clone size and the V and J calls come from that table; the DNA yielded D and trimming. This sample comprises about 1.9 million clones, about 94% of them detected only once. The ten biggest clones cover 1.5% to 2% of the sample.

CD8 naive samples were CD45RO-negative cells positively selected for CCR7, giving a CD45RA+CCR7+ population that excluded TemRA cells. Donors were healthy HIV-negative adults with no recently reported acute infections or vaccinations. Every donor was a Caucasian adult residing in Nashville, Tennessee, USA. Blood was obtained by leukapheresis, after which PBMCs were separated by Ficoll-Histopaque density gradient centrifugation and cryopreserved in liquid nitrogen vapor phase. Analytical flow cytometry was used to check the purity and quantity of every magnetically sorted T cell population. Genomic DNA was isolated from every sorted fraction and measured by UV absorbance on a Nanodrop 2000c.

The chain is assembled from TRBV7-8 and TRBJ2-7; 7 central nucleotides agree with TRBD2. Source material: naive CD8+ T cells from PBMCs. Reading the label with the study, this specimen's cell subset or site is: CD45RA+CCR7+. This clonotype was sampled from a man younger than 30 in good health. Some clones in this sample may be carry-over from other donors' samples. The sequence in DNA is TGTGCCAGTGGAGCGGGAACCTACGAGCAGTACTTC. Its translation reads: CASGAGTYEQYF.